By frequency in the sample, the clone carrying this T cell receptor (beta chain) is medium-sized (0.01 to 0.1%). Method: immunoSEQ multiplex PCR; TCRdb's copy keeps in-frame clones and lacks some. The repertoire holds some 220,000 clones, around 83% seen once, with approximately 5% in the top ten. This record comes from a study of blood T cell repertoires in COVID-19. The TCR originated in an older woman with COVID-19, enrolled during active disease. Sequencing was done on a sample of peripheral blood.

CDR3 in amino acids: CASSIGRTGVWHEQYF. The CDR3 DNA reads as TGTGCCAGCAGTATCGGTCGGACGGGAGTTTGGCACGAGCAGTACTTC. The rearrangement uses TRBV28 and TRBJ2-7; the D gene is possibly TRBD2 (6 bases). In germline, CDR1 is MDHEN, CDR2 SYDVKM. The CDR3 is made up of 16 amino acids. Deletions cut 5 bases from V and 5 bases from J, with 22 bases between.